These 28 T cell receptor beta chains share one sample of origin, sequenced in a study of vaccination and CD4 T cells after COVID-19. The treatment denotes: approximately 10-day PBMC culture with coronavirus spike peptide pools or control peptides (ViraFEST assay). Their cognate antigens are unknown. Sequencing of DNA taken from cultured CD4+ T cells relied on the Oncomine TCR Beta short-read assay. TCRdb ran MiXCR on the PCR reads and lists one entry per CDR3 protein. The sample includes some 14,000 distinct CDR3 sequences, around half seen only once; the top ten take about a tenth. The input for sequencing was CD4+ T cells from blood, cultured in vitro, taken before SARS-CoV-2 vaccination. These receptors all stem from a human donor who had recovered from COVID-19.

The chain recombines TRBV27 with TRBJ1-5, with D perhaps matching TRBD1 (6 bases). Germline V gene data show CDR1 as MNHEY and CDR2 as SMNVEV (reference sequence). V was cut by 2 bases and J by 1 base, with 9 bases left in between. The CDR3 is made up of 15 amino acids. CDR3 residues: CASSLQGSSNQPQHF. CDR3 DNA: TGTGCCAGCAGTTTACAGGGGAGCAGCAATCAGCCCCAGCATTTT.

The genes are TRBV28 and TRBJ2-7; possibly TRBD1 for D (6 bases). The CDR3 extends over 15 amino acids. V was cut by 1 base and J by 3 bases, with 13 bases left in between. CDR1 is MDHEN and CDR2 is SYDVKM in the germline V gene. CDR3 region: CASSLSPDSSYEQYF. The DNA of the CDR3 is TGTGCCAGCAGTTTATCCCCGGACAGTAGCTACGAGCAGTACTTC.

The chain is built from TRBV6-2 or TRBV6-3 and TRBJ1-6; the match to TRBD1 covers 7 bases. The CDR3 is made up of 16 amino acids. With V trimmed by 5 bases and J by 9 bases, 13 bases remained unmatched. Per germline, CDR1 MNHEY and CDR2 SVGEGT. The CDR3 loop reads CASSPQRQGVGSPLHF. The CDR3 DNA reads as TGTGCCAGCAGTCCACAAAGACAGGGTGTCGGTTCACCCCTCCACTTT.

The V gene is TRBV30, the J gene TRBJ1-2; D gene unclear. The CDR3 is 13 residues long. Germline assignment: CDR1 GTSNPN and CDR2 SVGIG (reference sequence). Trimming removed 2 bases at V and 6 bases at J, with 13 bases between. In DNA, the CDR3 is TGTGCCTGGAGTTACAGTTCGGGTAATGGCTACACCTTC. Residues: CAWSYSSGNGYTF. Complete variable domain (other parts from reference TRBV30 and TRBJ1-2): SQTIHQWPATLVQPVGSPLSLECTVEGTSNPNLYWYRQAAGRGLQLLFYSVGIGQISSEVPQNLSASRPQDRQFILSSKKLLLSDSGFYLCAWSYSSGNGYTFGSGTRLTVV.

By sample fraction, this clonotype is large. The V gene is TRBV11-2, the J gene TRBJ1-1; 8 nucleotides agree with TRBD1. The length of the CDR3 is 12 residues. V dropped 7 bases and J dropped 8; count of bases not matched to a gene: 6. Per germline, CDR1 SGHAT and CDR2 FQNNGV. CDR3 nucleotide sequence: TGTGCCAGCAACCTACGGACAGGGGAAGCTTTCTTT. As protein: CASNLRTGEAFF. Looking up the rest from reference TRBV11-2 and TRBJ1-1 gives the full variable domain: EAGVAQSPRYKIIEKRQSVAFWCNPISGHATLYWYQQILGQGPKLLIQFQNNGVVDDSQLPKDRFSAERLKGVDSTLKIQPAKLEDSAVYLCASNLRTGEAFFGQGTRLTVV.

The chain employs TRBV6-1 and TRBJ1-2, with D perhaps matching TRBD1 (5 bases). Trimming shortened V by 7 bases and J by 3 bases, and 9 bases separated the two germline ends. Germline CDR1 reads MNHNS; CDR2 reads SASEGT. The CDR3 runs to 12 residues. The CDR3 is CASTRGDYGYTF. For the CDR3, the DNA is TGTGCCAGCACCCGGGGCGACTATGGCTACACCTTC.

The chain employs TRBV5-1 and TRBJ1-5, with 7 bases that match TRBD1. The CDR3 sequence is 14 residues long. Trimming cost V 4 bases and J 2 bases; bases outside gene matches: 3. CDR1 and CDR2 from the germline V gene are SGHRS and YFSETQ. The CDR3 protein is CASSEGTGNQPQHF. CDR3 DNA sequence: TGCGCCAGCAGCGAGGGGACAGGCAATCAGCCCCAGCATTTT. The whole variable domain, filled in from reference TRBV5-1 and TRBJ1-5, reads KAGVTQTPRYLIKTRGQQVTLSCSPISGHRSVSWYQQTPGQGLQFLFEYFSETQRNKGNFPGRFSGRQFSNSRSEMNVSTLELGDSALYLCASSEGTGNQPQHFGDGTRLSIL.

The V call is TRBV30, the J call TRBJ2-3; D call uncertain. With 0 bases removed from V and 1 base from J, the gap between germline ends came to 8 bases. The CDR3 is made up of 14 amino acids. CDR1 GTSNPN and CDR2 SVGIG come from the germline V gene (reference sequence). The CDR3 sequence: CAWSVYGGTDTQYF. The CDR3 DNA is TGTGCCTGGAGTGTATATGGGGGCACAGATACGCAGTATTTT.

V gene TRBV6-2 or TRBV6-3 combines with J gene TRBJ1-6; D ambiguous. The V gene's germline CDR1 is MNHEY and CDR2 SVGEGT. V lost 4 bases and J 13 bases, leaving 11 bases between the germline ends. The CDR3 has 12 amino acids. The CDR3 DNA sequence: TGTGCCAGCAGTTCCTCGGTTAATCCCCTCCACTTT. This gives the protein CASSSSVNPLHF.

This chain joins TRBV7-2 and TRBJ2-3, with D perhaps TRBD1 or TRBD2 (5 bases each). The germline V and J ends were trimmed by 4 bases and 6 bases, with 14 bases remaining between them. Germline V gives CDR1 SGHTA, CDR2 FQGNSA. This CDR3 has 14 residues. The CDR3 protein is CASSWGTRPDTQYF. The DNA of the CDR3 is TGTGCCAGCAGCTGGGGGACGCGACCCGATACGCAGTATTTT.

The V gene is TRBV7-2, the J gene TRBJ2-3; D is uncertain. CDR3 length equals 16 residues. CDR1 and CDR2 from the germline V gene are SGHTA and FQGNSA. V was trimmed by 5 bases and J by 3 bases, leaving 18 bases between them. In DNA, the CDR3 is TGTGCCAGCAGCCCCCGAACTACGGTTGGGACAGATACGCAGTATTTT. Protein sequence: CASSPRTTVGTDTQYF.

The genes are TRBV28 and TRBJ1-5; D not certain. The V and J ends lost 8 bases and 6 bases respectively, with 20 bases between them. The CDR3 loop spans 15 amino acids. Per the germline V gene, CDR1 is MDHEN and CDR2 is SYDVKM. DNA of the CDR3: TGTGCCAGCGCCTCGGGCTCCTCTTCGGTTCAGCCCCAGCATTTT. This codes for CASASGSSSVQPQHF.

The chain carries TRBV20-1 and TRBJ2-7; D gene uncertain. The CDR3 is 13 amino acids. Germline loops: CDR1 DFQATT, CDR2 SNEGSKA (reference sequence). Trimming removed 1 base from V and 3 bases from J, with 10 bases in between. DNA of the CDR3: TGCAGTGCTAGAGTTGCCGGAATCTACGAGCAGTACTTC. Protein sequence: CSARVAGIYEQYF.

This clonotype was found a few times. The rearrangement joins TRBV2 to TRBJ2-5, with TRBD1 identical over 8 bases. The V segment lost 10 bases and the J segment 4 bases; nucleotides outside the gene matches: 8. CDR1 is SNHLY and CDR2 is FYNNEI in the germline V gene. This CDR3 is built from 13 residues. The chain's CDR3 is CATYRGIGETQYF. In nucleotides, the CDR3 is TGTGCCACCTACAGGGGGATCGGAGAGACCCAGTACTTC.

This clonotype showed up just a few times. This chain uses TRBV6-1 with TRBJ2-7; 8 bases fit TRBD2. Germline-derived CDR1 and CDR2 are MNHNS and SASEGT. V lost 6 bases and J lost 4; bases outside the gene matches: 11. The CDR3 covers 15 residues. In DNA form, the CDR3 reads TGTGCCAGCAGCCCCGAGACGGGAGGGAGTTACGAGCAGTACTTC. This sequence encodes CASSPETGGSYEQYF.

V gene TRBV7-6 combines with J gene TRBJ1-5, with unresolved D. V was pared by 0 bases and J by 5 bases, with 11 bases between. The CDR3 runs 15 residues. Germline CDR1 SGHVS, CDR2 FNYEAQ. For the CDR3, the DNA is TGTGCCAGCAGCTTAGCTCTTATCCCCTATCAGCCCCAGCATTTT. Translating it yields CASSLALIPYQPQHF.

This clonotype appeared a few times. V usage is TRBV7-8 and J usage is TRBJ2-4, with D maybe TRBD2 (6 bases). The CDR3 runs to 15 residues. Germline loops: CDR1 SGHVS, CDR2 FQNEAQ. V was shortened by 3 bases and J by 6 bases, with 15 bases between the two germline ends. CDR3 region: CASSFRGSSANIQYF. DNA of the CDR3: TGTGCCAGCAGCTTTAGGGGCTCTAGCGCAAACATTCAGTACTTC.

The gene calls are TRBV6-5 and TRBJ2-7, with TRBD2 matching 9 bases. Germline V gives CDR1 MNHEY, CDR2 SVGAGI. The V segment lost 0 bases and the J segment 1 base; nucleotides outside the gene matches: 7. There are 17 residues in the CDR3. The CDR3 bases are TGTGCCAGCAGTTACTCCCCAACTAGCGGGCCTTCCTACGAGCAGTACTTC. Translating it yields CASSYSPTSGPSYEQYF.

V gene TRBV7-2 combines with J gene TRBJ2-2; 7 bases fit TRBD1. V lost 7 bases to trimming and J lost 2 bases; unmatched junction nucleotides: 7. CDR1 and CDR2 from the germline V gene are SGHTA and FQGNSA. The CDR3 is made up of 15 amino acids. The CDR3 loop reads CASTTRTGNTGELFF. In nucleotides, the CDR3 is TGTGCCAGCACCACCCGGACAGGCAACACCGGGGAGCTGTTTTTT.

The chain uses TRBV30 and TRBJ2-2; D tentatively reads TRBD1 or TRBD2 (6 bases each). The CDR3 extends over 15 amino acids. V lost 3 bases, J lost 3 bases, and 14 bases lay in between. The V gene's germline CDR1 is GTSNPN and CDR2 SVGIG (reference sequence). Here the CDR3 reads CAWRSGGRDTGELFF. The CDR3 DNA follows: TGTGCCTGGAGATCCGGGGGCAGGGACACCGGGGAGCTGTTTTTT. The full variable domain, rest sourced from reference TRBV30 and TRBJ2-2, is SQTIHQWPATLVQPVGSPLSLECTVEGTSNPNLYWYRQAAGRGLQLLFYSVGIGQISSEVPQNLSASRPQDRQFILSSKKLLLSDSGFYLCAWRSGGRDTGELFFGEGSRLTVL.

The chain joins TRBV19 to TRBJ2-5; D is undetermined. Germline CDR1 LNHDA, CDR2 SQIVND (reference sequence). V was clipped by 1 base and J by 2 bases, with 8 bases between them. There are 14 residues in the CDR3. The CDR3 spells CASSIGWRQETQYF. In nucleotides, the CDR3 is TGTGCCAGTAGTATAGGGTGGCGGCAAGAGACCCAGTACTTC.

The sample holds a few counts of this clonotype. V usage is TRBV6-2 or TRBV6-3 and J usage is TRBJ2-5; tentative D call: TRBD2 (6 bases). The CDR3 has 15 residues. Germline loops: CDR1 MNHEY, CDR2 SVGEGT. V lost 7 bases and J lost 5, with 20 bases in between. The CDR3 DNA reads TGTGCCAGCACCCCTGGGAGGCTTGGCTGGGAGACCCAGTACTTC. Its protein product is CASTPGRLGWETQYF.

This clonotype was seen more than once but under ten times. The CDR3 is CASSEQGARSPLHF. The CDR3 DNA reads TGTGCCAGCAGCGAACAGGGGGCGCGTTCACCCCTCCACTTT. This rearrangement joins TRBV7-3 to TRBJ1-6, with 9 positions matching TRBD1. The trim removed 5 bases at V and 9 bases at J, leaving 5 bases unmatched. The CDR3 totals 14 residues. CDR1 is SGHTA and CDR2 is FQGTGA in the germline V gene. The variable domain in full, with the rest retrieved from reference TRBV7-3 and TRBJ1-6, is GAGVSQTPSNKVTEKGKYVELRCDPISGHTALYWYRQSLGQGPEFLIYFQGTGAADDSGLPNDRFFAVRPEGSVSTLKIQRTERGDSAVYLCASSEQGARSPLHFGNGTRLTVT.

The rearrangement links TRBV5-4 to TRBJ2-3; a possible D gene is TRBD1 (5 bases). CDR1 is SGHNT, CDR2 YYREEE, per germline (reference sequence). V was clipped by 0 bases and J by 2 bases, with 10 bases between them. This CDR3 contains 15 residues. The CDR3 DNA reads TGTGCCAGCAGCTTGGGCGGCAGGGACACAGATACGCAGTATTTT. Translation gives CASSLGGRDTDTQYF.

This clonotype has just a few counts. The CDR3 DNA reads as TGTGCCAGCAGGTCTTTGGATACGCAGTATTTT. It codes for CASRSLDTQYF. J is TRBJ2-3 and V is TRBV6-1; D unclear. Germline V gives CDR1 MNHNS, CDR2 SASEGT. This CDR3 spans 11 amino acids. V lost 6 bases and J lost 6, with 7 bases in between.

The V call is TRBV6-5, the J call TRBJ1-5; the D is unclear. The CDR3 loop spans 14 amino acids. Trimming removed 0 bases from V and 10 bases from J, with 13 bases in between. Germline V gene sequence: CDR1 MNHEY, CDR2 SVGAGI. The CDR3 DNA is TGTGCCAGCAGTTACTCGGGCCTAGCGGGACCCCAGCATTTT. Translation gives CASSYSGLAGPQHF.

The rearrangement uses TRBV19 and TRBJ2-2; D is unresolved. The CDR3 loop spans 15 amino acids. Germline CDR1 is LNHDA and CDR2 is SQIVND (reference sequence). V was pared by 6 bases and J by 0 bases, with 11 bases between. CDR3 residues: CASRKPYPNTGELFF. The CDR3 DNA follows: TGTGCCAGTAGGAAACCCTACCCGAACACCGGGGAGCTGTTTTTT. The complete variable domain, with remaining parts taken from reference TRBV19 and TRBJ2-2, reads DGGITQSPKYLFRKEGQNVTLSCEQNLNHDAMYWYRQDPGQGLRLIYYSQIVNDFQKGDIAEGYSVSREKKESFPLTVTSAQKNPTAFYLCASRKPYPNTGELFFGEGSRLTVL.

V usage is TRBV6-1 and J usage is TRBJ1-5, with no clear D. V was pared by 8 bases and J by 3 bases, with 11 bases between. This CDR3 is 13 amino acids long. Germline V gene lookup returns CDR1 MNHNS and CDR2 SASEGT. This CDR3 reads CASVRDNNQPQHF. The CDR3 region has the DNA TGTGCCAGCGTACGAGACAACAATCAGCCCCAGCATTTT.